The next 10 T cell receptor beta chains were all read from a single sample in a study of cytomegalovirus exposure and HLA in healthy donors. The PCR ran on 60 Vbeta and 13 Jbeta primers. Using immunoSEQ multiplex PCR, the repertoire was profiled, and TCRdb retains in-frame clones only, with some absent. The sample lists about 170,000 clones, less than 85% occurring once. The sample was PBMCs. The source is a boy aged 2 to 9 in good health and CMV-seronegative.

This chain joins TRBV28 and TRBJ2-5; tentatively, D is TRBD1 (6 bases). V was pared by 2 bases and J by 1 base, with 8 bases between. Germline V lookup: CDR1 MDHEN, CDR2 SYDVKM. The CDR3 has 14 residues. The CDR3 is CASSLGGSQETQYF. CDR3 nucleotide sequence: TGTGCCAGCAGTTTAGGGGGCAGCCAAGAGACCCAGTACTTC.

The V and J genes are TRBV28 and TRBJ2-2; TRBD2 might be the D (6 bases). This CDR3 comprises 15 residues. Germline CDR1 reads MDHEN; CDR2 reads SYDVKM. V lost 2 bases and J 6 bases, leaving 13 bases between the germline ends. This CDR3 is CASSLPRLVPGELFF. DNA of the CDR3: TGTGCCAGCAGTTTACCCCGACTAGTTCCCGGGGAGCTGTTTTTT.

J is TRBJ1-2 and V is TRBV28; maybe TRBD1 (6 bases). The CDR3 has 13 residues. V lost 4 bases and J lost 8, with 14 bases in between. The germline V gene has CDR1 MDHEN and CDR2 SYDVKM. CDR3 amino acids: CASSSGGNFGYTF. The DNA of the CDR3 is TGTGCCAGCAGTTCGGGGGGCAATTTCGGCTACACCTTC.

The rearrangement uses TRBV6-1 and TRBJ1-3, with D unresolved. The CDR3 runs 14 residues. V lost 0 bases and J 7 bases, leaving 10 bases between the germline ends. The germline gives CDR1 MNHNS, CDR2 SASEGT. CDR3 region: CASSEAGIINTIYF. The CDR3, as DNA: TGTGCCAGCAGTGAAGCCGGGATTATTAACACCATATATTTT.

The chain joins TRBV2 to TRBJ2-7; D is undetermined. Between the trimmed V and J ends, which lost 3 bases and 3 bases, there was a span of 3 bases. The CDR3 length is 11 residues. Germline CDR1 is SNHLY and CDR2 is FYNNEI. CDR3 protein: CASSDNYEQYF. For the CDR3, the DNA is TGTGCCAGCAGTGACAACTACGAGCAGTACTTC.

The chain combines TRBV19 with TRBJ1-1; 7 bases agree with TRBD1. CDR1 and CDR2 from the germline V gene are LNHDA and SQIVND (reference sequence). V gave up 4 bases and J gave up 5 bases; unmatched junction bases: 10. CDR3 length equals 15 residues. CDR3 residues: CASSRRTGAGTEAFF. The CDR3 DNA sequence: TGTGCCAGTAGTAGACGAACAGGGGCCGGGACTGAAGCTTTCTTT.

The chain couples TRBV11-3 to TRBJ2-2, with D perhaps matching TRBD2 (6 bases). V was clipped by 1 base and J by 1 base, with 7 bases between them. The CDR3 spans 15 residues. Germline V gene data show CDR1 as SGHNT and CDR2 as YENEEA. The CDR3 nucleotides are TGTGCCAGCAGCTTAGGCGGGATGAACACCGGGGAGCTGTTTTTT. Residues: CASSLGGMNTGELFF.

CDR3 sequence: CASTINSGNTIYF. The DNA for the CDR3 is TGTGCCAGCACCATCAACTCTGGAAACACCATATATTTT. The rearrangement joins TRBV6-5 to TRBJ1-3; D not resolved. CDR3 size: 13 residues. Germline V lookup: CDR1 MNHEY, CDR2 SVGAGI. The V and J ends lost 7 bases and 0 bases respectively, with 7 bases between them.

The V gene is TRBV11-2, the J gene TRBJ2-1; D gene uncertain. CDR1 SGHAT and CDR2 FQNNGV come from the germline V gene. The ends were cut back, 1 base at V and 6 bases at J, with 10 bases in the middle. The CDR3 contains 14 residues. This CDR3 reads CASSLARTINEQFF. CDR3 coding DNA: TGTGCCAGCAGCTTAGCGCGAACCATCAATGAGCAGTTCTTC.

The V call is TRBV5-4, the J call TRBJ1-4, with D unresolved. V lost 3 bases and J lost 0, with 18 bases in between. CDR1 and CDR2 (germline): SGHNT, YYREEE (reference sequence). The CDR3 has 18 amino acids. This CDR3 reads CASSSEEGDLATNEKLFF. CDR3 DNA: TGTGCCAGCAGCTCCGAGGAGGGCGATCTTGCAACTAATGAAAAACTGTTTTTT. Full variable domain (missing parts from reference TRBV5-4 and TRBJ1-4): ETGVTQSPTHLIKTRGQQVTLRCSSQSGHNTVSWYQQALGQGPQFIFQYYREEENGRGNFPPRFSGLQFPNYSSELNVNALELDDSALYLCASSSEEGDLATNEKLFFGSGTQLSVL.